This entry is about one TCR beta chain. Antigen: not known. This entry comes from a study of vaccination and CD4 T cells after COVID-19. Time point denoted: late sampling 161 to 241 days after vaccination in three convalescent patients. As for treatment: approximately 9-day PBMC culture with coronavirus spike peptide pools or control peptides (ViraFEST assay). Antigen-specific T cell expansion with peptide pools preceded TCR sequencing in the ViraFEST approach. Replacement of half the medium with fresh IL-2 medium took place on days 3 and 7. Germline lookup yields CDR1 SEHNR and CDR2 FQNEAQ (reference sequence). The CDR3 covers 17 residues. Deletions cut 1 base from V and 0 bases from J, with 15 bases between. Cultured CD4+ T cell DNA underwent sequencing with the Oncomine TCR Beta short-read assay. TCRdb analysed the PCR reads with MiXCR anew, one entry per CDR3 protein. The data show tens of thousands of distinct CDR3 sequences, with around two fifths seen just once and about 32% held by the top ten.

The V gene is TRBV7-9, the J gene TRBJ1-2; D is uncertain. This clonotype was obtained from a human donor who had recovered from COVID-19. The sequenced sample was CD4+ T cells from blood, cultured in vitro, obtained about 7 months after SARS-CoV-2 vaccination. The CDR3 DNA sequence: TGTGCCAGCAGCTTAGGTCCTGGGCAGGCCCCTAACTATGGCTACACCTTC. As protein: CASSLGPGQAPNYGYTF.